The TCR beta chain described here comes from a study of blood T cell repertoires in COVID-19 (TCRdb year 2020). General notes on the study: The collaborator samples originated in the United States, Italy and Spain and spanned the acute and convalescent phases of COVID-19. The prospective study material was composed of cDNA or gDNA derived from T cells, B-cell-depleted T cells, or PBMCs. Subjects who had been exposed to COVID-19, were actively infected with it, or had recovered from it provided the deeply sampled blood TCRbeta repertoires that made up the dataset. The repertoires were released in a freely available public database intended as a resource for research on the immune response to SARS-CoV-2. The samples were drawn from the first 160 participants of the ongoing ImmuneRACE study and from roughly 1,300 subjects provided by 6 global collaborators. Sample metadata almost always included a de-identified subject ID, COVID-19 status, age in years and sex. HLA class I and class II types, where available, came from metadata supplied by the sample provider rather than from assay-based typing.

In the prospective study, participants were roughly 18 to 100 years old, resided in approximately 25 geographic areas of the United States, and were enrolled through a virtual design. Cohort assignment in the prospective study relied on participant-reported clinical history from a screening survey and a study questionnaire. Exposed participants were defined as having been in contact with someone with a PCR-confirmed or clinician-diagnosed COVID-19 case within 2 weeks of study entry. In the prospective study, mobile phlebotomists collected whole blood, serum and a nasopharyngeal or oropharyngeal swab from each participant. Prospective study participants could optionally give additional blood draws and questionnaires over an approximately two-month period. Before DNA extraction, prospective study blood samples were shipped either frozen or at room temperature. The research as a whole found: Clinical and demographic metadata were provided uncurated, with the amount varying by source and participant.

TCRbeta CDR3 regions were amplified from genomic DNA using the immunoSEQ Assay, a bias-controlled multiplex PCR. Processing in the source paper ran as follows. The number of nucleated cells in each sample was estimated by amplification of reference gene primers within the assay. To quantify the absolute abundance of each unique TCRbeta CDR3 rearrangement, sequence reads were collapsed and filtered. For each sample, productive Simpson clonality was calculated as the square root of Simpson's diversity index across productive rearrangements. This immuneACCESS table, as held by TCRdb, lists in-frame sequences with V and J called but not all clones. Of the missing ones, under half trace to an unresolved V gene in checked studies; the others have no known cause. Clone size and V and J calls were adopted from that table, with D and trimming inferred from the DNA. For this sample the table gives more than 350,000 clones, of which about 88% were detected only once. Approximately 1.5% of the sample lies in the top ten.

On this clone: No antigen is known for it. No base-level quality is on record; no much larger clone is a single base apart.

Taken from cysteine to phenylalanine, the CDR3 has 16 residues. Only the CDR3 part of the read is kept: 48 bases, read in frame from the first base. Based on the germline V gene, the CDR1 and CDR2 sequences are SGHRS and YFSETQ. V trim: 4 bases; J trim: 3 bases; unmatched bases: 6. Sequences were obtained from PBMCs or T cells enriched from blood (not recorded which). The origin of this receptor is a woman aged 18-30 years who had been exposed to COVID-19. The rearrangement combines TRBV5-1 with TRBJ1-4, with 10 middle bases fitting TRBD1. The DNA sequence follows: TGCGCCAGCAGCCCCGGGACAGGGGCCTCTAATGAAAAACTGTTTTTT. Its coded protein is CASSPGTGASNEKLFF. Here the CDR3 is joined to the reference TRBV5-1 and TRBJ1-4 genes, and the full variable domain is: KAGVTQTPRYLIKTRGQQVTLSCSPISGHRSVSWYQQTPGQGLQFLFEYFSETQRNKGNFPGRFSGRQFSNSRSEMNVSTLELGDSALYLCASSPGTGASNEKLFFGSGTQLSVL.